This T cell receptor (beta chain) is from a study of graft-versus-host responses after intestinal transplantation. Study outcomes and limitations: Circulating GvH clones peaking coincided with falling HvG clones soon after transplant.

With respect to this clone: Antigen unknown.

Germline V CDR1 and CDR2: SGHAT, FQNNGV. Trimming cost V 1 base and J 2 bases, with 8 bases left between them. CDR3 length: 14 amino acids. Sequencing used immunoSEQ multiplex PCR; TCRdb keeps in-frame clones, though not all of them. This table has some 77,000 clones, 80% to 95% appearing once. The TCR comes from a human patient who received an intestinal transplant, so some T cells may come from the graft donor. This material consisted of PBMCs, taken 98 days after intestinal transplantation. The chain is built from TRBV11-2 and TRBJ2-5; D is unclear. CDR3 sequence: CASSLARPQETQYF. CDR3 coding DNA: TGTGCCAGCAGCTTAGCCAGACCTCAAGAGACCCAGTACTTC. Full variable domain (missing parts from reference TRBV11-2 and TRBJ2-5): EAGVAQSPRYKIIEKRQSVAFWCNPISGHATLYWYQQILGQGPKLLIQFQNNGVVDDSQLPKDRFSAERLKGVDSTLKIQPAKLEDSAVYLCASSLARPQETQYFGPGTRLLVL.